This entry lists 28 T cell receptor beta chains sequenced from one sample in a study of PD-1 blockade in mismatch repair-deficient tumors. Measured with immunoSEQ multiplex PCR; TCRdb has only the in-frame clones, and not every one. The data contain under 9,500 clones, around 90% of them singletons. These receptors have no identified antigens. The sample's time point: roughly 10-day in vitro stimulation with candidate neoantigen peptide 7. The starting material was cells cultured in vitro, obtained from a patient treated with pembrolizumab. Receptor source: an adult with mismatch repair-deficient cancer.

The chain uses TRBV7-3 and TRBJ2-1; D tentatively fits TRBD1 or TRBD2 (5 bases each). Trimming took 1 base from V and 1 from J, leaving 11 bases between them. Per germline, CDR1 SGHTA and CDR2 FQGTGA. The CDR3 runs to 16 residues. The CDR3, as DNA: TGTGCCAGCAGCTTAATTGGGGGACGATCCTACAATGAGCAGTTCTTC. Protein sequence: CASSLIGGRSYNEQFF.

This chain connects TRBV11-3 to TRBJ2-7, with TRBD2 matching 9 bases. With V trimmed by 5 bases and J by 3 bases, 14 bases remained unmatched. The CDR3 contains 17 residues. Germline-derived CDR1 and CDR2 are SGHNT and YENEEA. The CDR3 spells CASSLNPSSGMSYEQYF. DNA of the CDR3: TGTGCCAGCAGCCTCAACCCCTCTAGCGGGATGAGCTACGAGCAGTACTTC.

The CDR3 spells CASSRDSGRGYGYTF. The DNA of the CDR3 is TGTGCCAGCAGTCGCGACTCAGGAAGGGGCTATGGCTACACCTTC. V usage is TRBV5-5 and J usage is TRBJ1-2; weak D call: TRBD1 (5 bases). Germline V lookup: CDR1 SGHKS, CDR2 YYEKEE (reference sequence). The CDR3 consists of 15 residues. Between the trimmed V and J ends, which lost 5 bases and 4 bases, there was a span of 18 bases.

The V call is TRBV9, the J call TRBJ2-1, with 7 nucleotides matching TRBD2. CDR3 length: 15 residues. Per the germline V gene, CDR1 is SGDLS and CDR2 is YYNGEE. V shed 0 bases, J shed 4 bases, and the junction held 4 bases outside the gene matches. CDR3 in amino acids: CASSVVGEGYNEQFF. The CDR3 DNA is TGTGCCAGCAGCGTAGTGGGGGAGGGGTACAATGAGCAGTTCTTC.

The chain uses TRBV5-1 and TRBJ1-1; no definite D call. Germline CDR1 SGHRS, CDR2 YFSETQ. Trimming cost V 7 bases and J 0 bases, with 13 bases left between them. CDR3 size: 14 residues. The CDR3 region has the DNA TGCGCCAGCGGGCCCTGGGCCTTGAACACTGAAGCTTTCTTT. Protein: CASGPWALNTEAFF.

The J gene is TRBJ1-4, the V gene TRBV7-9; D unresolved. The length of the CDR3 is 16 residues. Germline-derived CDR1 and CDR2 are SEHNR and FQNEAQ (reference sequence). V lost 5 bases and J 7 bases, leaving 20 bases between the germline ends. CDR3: CASSPQKAVLFEKLFF. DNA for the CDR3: TGTGCCAGCAGCCCTCAAAAGGCGGTGTTGTTTGAAAAACTGTTTTTT.

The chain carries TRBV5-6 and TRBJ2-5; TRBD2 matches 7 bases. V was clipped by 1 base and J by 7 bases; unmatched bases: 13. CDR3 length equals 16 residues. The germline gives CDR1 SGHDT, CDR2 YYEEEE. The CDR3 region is CASSLLTSRSWGTQYF. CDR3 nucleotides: TGTGCCAGCAGCTTGTTGACTAGCAGAAGTTGGGGGACCCAGTACTTC.

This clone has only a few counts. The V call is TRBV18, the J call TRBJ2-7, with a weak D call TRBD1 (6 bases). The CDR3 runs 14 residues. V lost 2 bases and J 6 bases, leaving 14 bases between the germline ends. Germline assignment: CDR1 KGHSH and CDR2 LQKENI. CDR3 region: CASSPGVRGGEQYF. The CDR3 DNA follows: TGTGCCAGCTCACCAGGTGTCAGGGGTGGCGAGCAGTACTTC. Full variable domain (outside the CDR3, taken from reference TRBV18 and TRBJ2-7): NAGVMQNPRHLVRRRGQEARLRCSPMKGHSHVYWYRQLPEEGLKFMVYLQKENIIDESGMPKERFSAEFPKEGPSILRIQQVVRGDSAAYFCASSPGVRGGEQYFGPGTRLTVT.

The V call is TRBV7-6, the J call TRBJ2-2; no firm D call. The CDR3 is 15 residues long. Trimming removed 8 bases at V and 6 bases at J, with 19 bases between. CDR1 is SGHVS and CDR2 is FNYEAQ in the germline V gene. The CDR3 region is CASSRTGKVAGELFF. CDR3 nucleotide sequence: TGTGCCAGCTCCCGCACGGGCAAGGTAGCCGGGGAGCTGTTTTTT.

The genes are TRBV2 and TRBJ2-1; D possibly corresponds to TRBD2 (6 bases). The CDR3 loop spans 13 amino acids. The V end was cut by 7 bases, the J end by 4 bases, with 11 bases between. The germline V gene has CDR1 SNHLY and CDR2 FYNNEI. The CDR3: CASNRDSYNEQFF. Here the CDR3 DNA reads TGTGCCAGCAACCGGGACTCTTACAATGAGCAGTTCTTC. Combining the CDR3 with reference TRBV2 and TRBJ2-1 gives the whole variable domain EPEVTQTPSHQVTQMGQEVILRCVPISNHLYFYWYRQILGQKVEFLVSFYNNEISEKSEIFDDQFSVERPDGSNFTLKIRSTKLEDSAMYFCASNRDSYNEQFFGPGTRLTVL.

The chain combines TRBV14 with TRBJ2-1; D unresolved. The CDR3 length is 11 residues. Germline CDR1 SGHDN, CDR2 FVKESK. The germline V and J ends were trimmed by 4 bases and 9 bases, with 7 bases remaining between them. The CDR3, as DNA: TGTGCCAGCAGCCTAAAATTTGAGCAGTTCTTC. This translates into CASSLKFEQFF.

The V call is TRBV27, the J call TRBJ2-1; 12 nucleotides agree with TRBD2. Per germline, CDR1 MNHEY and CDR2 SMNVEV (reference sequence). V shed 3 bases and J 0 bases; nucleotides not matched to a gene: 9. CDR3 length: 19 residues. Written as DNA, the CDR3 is TGTGCCAGCAGTTTGAAGCCTAGCGGGAGGGGGAGCTCCTACAATGAGCAGTTCTTC. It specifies CASSLKPSGRGSSYNEQFF.

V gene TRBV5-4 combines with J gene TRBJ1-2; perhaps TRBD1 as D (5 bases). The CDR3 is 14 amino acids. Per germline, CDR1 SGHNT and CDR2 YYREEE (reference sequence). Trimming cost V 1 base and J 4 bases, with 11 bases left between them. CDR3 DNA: TGTGCCAGCAGCTTGCCAGGGTTGGGCTATGGCTACACCTTC. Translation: CASSLPGLGYGYTF.

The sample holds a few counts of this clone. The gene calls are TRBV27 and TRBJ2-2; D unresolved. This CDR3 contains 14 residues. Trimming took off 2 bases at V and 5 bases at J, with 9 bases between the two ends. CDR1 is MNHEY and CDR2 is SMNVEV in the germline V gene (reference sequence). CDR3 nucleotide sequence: TGTGCCAGCAGTTTAGGCGCCGCTACCGGGGAGCTGTTTTTT. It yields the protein CASSLGAATGELFF.

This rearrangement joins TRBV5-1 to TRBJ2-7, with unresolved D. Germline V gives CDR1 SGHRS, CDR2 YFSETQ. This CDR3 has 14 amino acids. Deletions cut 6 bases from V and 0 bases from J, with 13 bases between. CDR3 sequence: CASKRQESSYEQYF. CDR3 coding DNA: TGCGCCAGCAAGAGACAAGAGAGCTCCTACGAGCAGTACTTC. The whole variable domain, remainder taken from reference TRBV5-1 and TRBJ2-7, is KAGVTQTPRYLIKTRGQQVTLSCSPISGHRSVSWYQQTPGQGLQFLFEYFSETQRNKGNFPGRFSGRQFSNSRSEMNVSTLELGDSALYLCASKRQESSYEQYFGPGTRLTVT.

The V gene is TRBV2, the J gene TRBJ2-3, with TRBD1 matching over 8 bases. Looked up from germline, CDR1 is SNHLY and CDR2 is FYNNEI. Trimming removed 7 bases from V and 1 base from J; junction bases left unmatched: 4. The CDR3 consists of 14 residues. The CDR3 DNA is TGTGCCAGCACCCTGACAGGGGGCACAGATACGCAGTATTTT. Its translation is CASTLTGGTDTQYF. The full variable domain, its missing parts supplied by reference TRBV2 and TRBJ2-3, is EPEVTQTPSHQVTQMGQEVILRCVPISNHLYFYWYRQILGQKVEFLVSFYNNEISEKSEIFDDQFSVERPDGSNFTLKIRSTKLEDSAMYFCASTLTGGTDTQYFGPGTRLTVL.

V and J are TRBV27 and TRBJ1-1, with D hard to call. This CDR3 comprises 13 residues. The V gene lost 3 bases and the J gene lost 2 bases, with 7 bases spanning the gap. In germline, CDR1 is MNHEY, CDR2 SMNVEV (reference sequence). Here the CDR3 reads CASSLGRNTEAFF. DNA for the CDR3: TGTGCCAGCAGTTTGGGCCGAAACACTGAAGCTTTCTTT.

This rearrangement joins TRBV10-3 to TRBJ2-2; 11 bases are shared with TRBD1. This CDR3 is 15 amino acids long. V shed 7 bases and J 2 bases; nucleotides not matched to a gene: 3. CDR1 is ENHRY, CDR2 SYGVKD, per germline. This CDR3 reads CAIIGTGGNTGELFF. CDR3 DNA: TGTGCCATCATTGGGACAGGGGGTAACACCGGGGAGCTGTTTTTT.

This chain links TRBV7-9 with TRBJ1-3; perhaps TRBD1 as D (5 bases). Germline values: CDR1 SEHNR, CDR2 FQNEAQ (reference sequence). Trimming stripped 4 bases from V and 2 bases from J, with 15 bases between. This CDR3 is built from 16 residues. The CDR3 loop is CASSWGLGATGNTIYF. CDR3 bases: TGTGCCAGCAGCTGGGGGTTAGGGGCGACTGGAAACACCATATATTTT.

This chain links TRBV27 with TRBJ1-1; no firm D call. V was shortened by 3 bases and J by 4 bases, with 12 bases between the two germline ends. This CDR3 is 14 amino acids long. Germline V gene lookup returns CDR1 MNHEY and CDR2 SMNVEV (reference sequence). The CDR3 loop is CASSFRVVGTEAFF. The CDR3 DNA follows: TGTGCCAGCAGTTTCAGAGTTGTCGGCACTGAAGCTTTCTTT.

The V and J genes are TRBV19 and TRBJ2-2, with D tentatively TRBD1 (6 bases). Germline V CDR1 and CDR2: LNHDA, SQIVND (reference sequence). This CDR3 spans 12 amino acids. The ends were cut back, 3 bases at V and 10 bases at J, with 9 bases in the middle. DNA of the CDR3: TGTGCCAGTAGTATTCAGGGGCCGGAGCTGTTTTTT. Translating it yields CASSIQGPELFF.

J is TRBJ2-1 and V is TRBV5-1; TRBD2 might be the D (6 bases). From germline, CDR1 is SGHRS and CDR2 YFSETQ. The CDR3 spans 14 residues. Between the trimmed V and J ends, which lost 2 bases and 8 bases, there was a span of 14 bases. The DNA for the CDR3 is TGCGCCAGCAGCTTAGGAGGGAAAGGAGATGAGCAGTTCTTC. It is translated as CASSLGGKGDEQFF.

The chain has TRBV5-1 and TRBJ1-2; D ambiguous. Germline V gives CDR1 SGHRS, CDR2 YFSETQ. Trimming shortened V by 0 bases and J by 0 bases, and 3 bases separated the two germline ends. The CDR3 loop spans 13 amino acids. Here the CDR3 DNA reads TGCGCCAGCAGCTTGGAGGCTAACTATGGCTACACCTTC. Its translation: CASSLEANYGYTF.

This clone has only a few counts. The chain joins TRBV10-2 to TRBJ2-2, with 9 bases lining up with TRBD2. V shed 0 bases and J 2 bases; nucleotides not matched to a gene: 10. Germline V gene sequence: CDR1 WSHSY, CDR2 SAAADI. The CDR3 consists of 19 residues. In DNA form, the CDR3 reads TGCGCCAGCAGTGAGTCGCCCCTAGCGGGATGGATCAACACCGGGGAGCTGTTTTTT. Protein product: CASSESPLAGWINTGELFF.

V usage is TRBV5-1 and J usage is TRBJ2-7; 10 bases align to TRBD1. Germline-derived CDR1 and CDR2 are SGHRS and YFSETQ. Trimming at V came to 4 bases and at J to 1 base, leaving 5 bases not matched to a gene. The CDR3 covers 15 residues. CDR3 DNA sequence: TGCGCCAGCAGCCGGGGACAGGGGACGTCCTACGAGCAGTACTTC. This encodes CASSRGQGTSYEQYF.

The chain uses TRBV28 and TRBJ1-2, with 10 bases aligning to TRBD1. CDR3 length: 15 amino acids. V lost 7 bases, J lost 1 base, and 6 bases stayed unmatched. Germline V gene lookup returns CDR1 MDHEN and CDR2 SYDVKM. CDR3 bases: TGTGCCAGCACCCCCGACAGGGGGCATAACTATGGCTACACCTTC. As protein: CASTPDRGHNYGYTF.

The CDR3 loop reads CASSLEPGGNQPQHF. CDR3 DNA sequence: TGTGCCAGCAGCTTAGAACCAGGGGGGAATCAGCCCCAGCATTTT. The chain couples TRBV11-2 to TRBJ1-5; 7 nucleotides align to TRBD1. CDR1 is SGHAT, CDR2 FQNNGV, per germline. CDR3 length equals 15 residues. V lost 0 bases, J lost 4 bases, and 3 bases stayed unmatched.

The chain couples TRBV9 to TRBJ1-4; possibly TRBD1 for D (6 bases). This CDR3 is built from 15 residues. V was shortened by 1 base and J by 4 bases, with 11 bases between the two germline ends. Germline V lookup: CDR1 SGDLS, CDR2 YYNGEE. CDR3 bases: TGTGCCAGCAGCGTAAGGGGGGCCAGTAATGAAAAACTGTTTTTT. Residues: CASSVRGASNEKLFF.